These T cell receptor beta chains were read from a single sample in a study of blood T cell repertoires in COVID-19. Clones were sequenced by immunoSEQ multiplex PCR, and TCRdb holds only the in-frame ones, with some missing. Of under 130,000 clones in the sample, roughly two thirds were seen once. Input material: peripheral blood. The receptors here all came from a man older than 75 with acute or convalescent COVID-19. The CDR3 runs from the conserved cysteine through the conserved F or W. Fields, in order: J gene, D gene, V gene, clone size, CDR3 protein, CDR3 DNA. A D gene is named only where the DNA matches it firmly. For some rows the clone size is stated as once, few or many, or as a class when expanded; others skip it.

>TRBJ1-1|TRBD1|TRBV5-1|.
CASSLDRGDAFF
TGCGCCAGCAGCTTGGACAGGGGGGACGCTTTCTTT
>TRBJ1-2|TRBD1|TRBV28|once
CASRVRGRNYGYTF
TGTGCCAGCAGAGTCAGGGGGCGCAACTATGGCTACACCTTC
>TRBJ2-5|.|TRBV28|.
CASSADKETQYF
TGTGCCAGCAGTGCGGACAAAGAGACCCAGTACTTC
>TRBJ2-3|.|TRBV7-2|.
CASSPASGTDTQYF
TGTGCCAGCAGCCCCGCTAGCGGCACAGATACGCAGTATTTT
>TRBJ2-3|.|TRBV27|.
CASSFQLSNTQYF
TGTGCCAGCAGTTTCCAACTTTCAAATACGCAGTATTTT
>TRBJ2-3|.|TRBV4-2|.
CASSQVRDLETDTQYF
TGTGCCAGCAGCCAAGTACGAGACCTGGAGACAGATACGCAGTATTTT
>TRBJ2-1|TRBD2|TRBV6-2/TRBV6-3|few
CASSYPWTSGSGLYNEQFF
TGTGCCAGCAGTTACCCGTGGACTAGCGGGAGCGGCCTATACAATGAGCAGTTCTTC
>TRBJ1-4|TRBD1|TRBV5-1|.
CASSSGTATNEKLFF
TGCGCCAGCAGTTCCGGGACAGCAACTAATGAAAAACTGTTTTTT
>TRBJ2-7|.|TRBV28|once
CATVQPQGGEQYF
TGTGCCACGGTCCAACCTCAGGGGGGCGAGCAGTACTTC
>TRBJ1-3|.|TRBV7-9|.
CASSPVQGLFFSGNTIYF
TGTGCCAGCAGCCCGGTACAGGGCCTATTTTTCTCTGGAAACACCATATATTTT
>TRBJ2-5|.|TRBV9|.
CASSVGRGGLETQYF
TGTGCCAGCAGCGTAGGTAGGGGAGGACTCGAGACCCAGTACTTC
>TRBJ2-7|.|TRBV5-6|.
CASSYRVNHEQYF
TGTGCCAGCAGCTACAGGGTTAACCACGAGCAGTACTTC
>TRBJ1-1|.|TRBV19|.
CASSIDARATEAFF
TGTGCCAGTAGTATAGATGCCAGGGCCACTGAAGCTTTCTTT
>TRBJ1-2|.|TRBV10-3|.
CAISEGGGYGYTF
TGTGCCATCTCTGAAGGGGGGGGCTATGGCTACACCTTC
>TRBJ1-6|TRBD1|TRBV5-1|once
CASSRGTVYNSPLHF
TGCGCCAGCAGCAGAGGGACAGTCTATAATTCACCCCTCCACTTT
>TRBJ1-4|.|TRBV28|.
CASSPIGGKLFF
TGTGCCAGCAGTCCGATCGGGGGGAAACTGTTTTTT
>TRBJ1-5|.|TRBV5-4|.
CASSLGGGRDQPQHF
TGTGCCAGCAGCTTGGGGGGAGGCCGGGATCAGCCCCAGCATTTT
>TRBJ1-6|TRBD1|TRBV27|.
CASSSGTGDSPLHF
TGTGCCAGCAGTTCCGGGACAGGGGATTCACCCCTCCACTTT
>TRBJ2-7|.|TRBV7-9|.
CASSHGGGVYEQYF
TGTGCCAGCAGCCATGGAGGGGGCGTTTACGAGCAGTACTTC
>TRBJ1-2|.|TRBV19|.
CASSIDGTFGYTF
TGTGCCAGTAGTATAGATGGGACTTTTGGCTACACCTTC
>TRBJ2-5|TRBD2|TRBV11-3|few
CASSSGTTTSQYF
TGTGCCAGCAGCTCCGGGACTACGACGTCCCAGTACTTC
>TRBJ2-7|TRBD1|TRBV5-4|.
CASRIQGAYEQYF
TGTGCCAGCAGAATCCAGGGGGCCTACGAGCAGTACTTC
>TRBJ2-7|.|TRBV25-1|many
CASSAAFEQYF
TGTGCCAGCAGTGCCGCGTTCGAGCAGTACTTC
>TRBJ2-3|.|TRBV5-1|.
CASSLDRILTDTQYF
TGCGCCAGCAGCTTAGACAGGATCTTGACAGATACGCAGTATTTT
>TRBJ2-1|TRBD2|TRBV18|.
CASSEGVAGYEQFF
TGTGCCAGCTCAGAGGGAGTAGCGGGCTATGAGCAGTTCTTC
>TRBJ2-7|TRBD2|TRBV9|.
CASSDRLAGAVGEQYF
TGTGCCAGCAGCGACCGACTAGCGGGAGCCGTAGGCGAGCAGTACTTC
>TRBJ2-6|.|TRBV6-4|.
CASSEGGGANVLTF
TGTGCCAGCAGTGAGGGAGGTGGGGCCAACGTCCTGACTTTC
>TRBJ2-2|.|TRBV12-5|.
CASGFFPGTGELFF
TGTGCTAGTGGTTTTTTTCCGGGCACCGGGGAGCTGTTTTTT
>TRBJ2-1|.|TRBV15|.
CATSRVRSTGVYNEQFF
TGTGCCACCAGCAGAGTTCGGTCGACAGGCGTCTACAATGAGCAGTTCTTC
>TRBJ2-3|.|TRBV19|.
CASSPGSQTDTQYF
TGTGCCAGTAGTCCCGGGAGTCAGACAGATACGCAGTATTTT
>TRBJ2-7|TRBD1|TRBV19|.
CASSPWDSFYEQYF
TGTGCCAGTAGTCCTTGGGACAGCTTCTACGAGCAGTACTTC
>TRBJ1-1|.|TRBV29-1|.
CSVHGGTEAFF
TGCAGCGTCCACGGAGGGACTGAAGCTTTCTTT
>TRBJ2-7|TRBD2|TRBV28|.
CASSGTSFSYEQYF
TGTGCCAGCAGTGGGACTAGCTTCTCCTACGAGCAGTACTTC
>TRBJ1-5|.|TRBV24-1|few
CATSAGVGQPQHF
TGTGCCACCAGTGCGGGGGTTGGGCAGCCCCAGCATTTT
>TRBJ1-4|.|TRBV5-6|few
CASSLRGVGGEKLFF
TGTGCCAGCAGCTTGAGAGGGGTCGGGGGTGAAAAACTGTTTTTT
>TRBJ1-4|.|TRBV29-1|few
CSVDSGYKLFF
TGCAGCGTTGATTCAGGGTATAAACTGTTTTTT
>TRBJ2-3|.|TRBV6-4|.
CASSDWFWRPSTDTQYF
TGTGCCAGCAGTGACTGGTTCTGGCGGCCTAGCACAGATACGCAGTATTTT
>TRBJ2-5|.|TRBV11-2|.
CASSSGVRETQYF
TGTGCCAGCAGCTCCGGGGTGAGAGAGACCCAGTACTTC
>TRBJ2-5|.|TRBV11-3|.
CASSLGAEETQYF
TGTGCCAGCAGCCTTGGAGCGGAAGAGACCCAGTACTTC
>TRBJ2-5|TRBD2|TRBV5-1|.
CASTRGDQETQYF
TGCGCCAGCACGCGGGGGGATCAAGAGACCCAGTACTTC
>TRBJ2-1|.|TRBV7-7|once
CASSLDSIGRDPPYNEQFF
TGTGCTAGCAGCTTAGATTCTATAGGGCGGGACCCGCCCTACAATGAGCAGTTCTTC
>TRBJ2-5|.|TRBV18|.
CASSPLGAGETQYF
TGTGCCAGCTCCCCTCTTGGCGCGGGGGAGACCCAGTACTTC
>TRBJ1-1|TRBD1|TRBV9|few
CASSGPDRSTEAFF
TGTGCCAGCAGCGGGCCGGACAGGAGCACTGAAGCTTTCTTT
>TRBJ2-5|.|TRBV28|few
CASSSETQYF
TGTGCCAGCAGTTCGGAGACCCAGTACTTC
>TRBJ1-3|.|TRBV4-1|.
CASSQVSESGNTIYF
TGCGCCAGCAGCCAAGTTTCGGAGTCTGGAAACACCATATATTTT
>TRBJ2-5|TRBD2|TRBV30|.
CAWSVGLAGGPGETQYF
TGTGCCTGGAGCGTAGGACTAGCGGGAGGGCCAGGAGAGACCCAGTACTTC
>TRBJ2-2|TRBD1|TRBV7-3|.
CASSWTGAGELFF
TGTGCCAGCAGCTGGACAGGGGCCGGGGAGCTGTTTTTT
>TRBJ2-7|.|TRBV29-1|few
CSVVDPTTYEQYF
TGCAGCGTTGTAGATCCTACTACCTACGAGCAGTACTTC
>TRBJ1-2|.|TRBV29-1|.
CSVLKGVNYGYTF
TGCAGCGTTCTTAAGGGGGTAAACTATGGCTACACCTTC
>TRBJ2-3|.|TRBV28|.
CASSLVADTQYF
TGTGCCAGCAGTTTAGTCGCAGATACGCAGTATTTT